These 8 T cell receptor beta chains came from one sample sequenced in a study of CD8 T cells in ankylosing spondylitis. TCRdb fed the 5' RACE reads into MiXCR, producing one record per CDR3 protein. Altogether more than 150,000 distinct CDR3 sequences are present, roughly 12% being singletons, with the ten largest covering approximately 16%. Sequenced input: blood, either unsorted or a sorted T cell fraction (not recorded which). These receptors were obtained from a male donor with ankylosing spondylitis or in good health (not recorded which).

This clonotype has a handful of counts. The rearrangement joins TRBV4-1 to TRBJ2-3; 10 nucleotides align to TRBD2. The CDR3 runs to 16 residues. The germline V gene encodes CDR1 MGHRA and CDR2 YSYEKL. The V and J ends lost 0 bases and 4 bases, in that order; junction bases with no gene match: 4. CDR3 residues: CASSQDPSGRADTQYF. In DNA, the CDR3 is TGCGCCAGCAGCCAAGATCCTAGCGGGAGAGCAGATACGCAGTATTTT.

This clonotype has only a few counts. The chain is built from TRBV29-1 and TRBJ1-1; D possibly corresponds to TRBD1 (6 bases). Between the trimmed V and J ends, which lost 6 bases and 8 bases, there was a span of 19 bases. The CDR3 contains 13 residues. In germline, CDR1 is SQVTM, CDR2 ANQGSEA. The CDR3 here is CSVWATLGAEAFF. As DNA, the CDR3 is TGCAGCGTGTGGGCCACGCTGGGGGCAGAAGCTTTCTTT.

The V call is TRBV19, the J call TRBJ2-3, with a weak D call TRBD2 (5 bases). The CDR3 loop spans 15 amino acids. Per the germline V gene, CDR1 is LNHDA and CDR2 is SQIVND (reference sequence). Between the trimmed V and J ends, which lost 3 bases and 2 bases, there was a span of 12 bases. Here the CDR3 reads CASSIGETATDTQYF. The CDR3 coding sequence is TGTGCCAGTAGTATTGGGGAGACTGCCACAGATACGCAGTATTTT.

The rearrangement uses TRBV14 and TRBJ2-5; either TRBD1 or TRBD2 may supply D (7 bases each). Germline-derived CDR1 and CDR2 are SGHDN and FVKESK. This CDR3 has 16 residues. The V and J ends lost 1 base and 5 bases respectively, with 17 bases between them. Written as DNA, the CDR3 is TGTGCCAGCAGCCAAGGAAACGCAGGGGGGGAGGAGACCCAGTACTTC. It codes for CASSQGNAGGEETQYF.

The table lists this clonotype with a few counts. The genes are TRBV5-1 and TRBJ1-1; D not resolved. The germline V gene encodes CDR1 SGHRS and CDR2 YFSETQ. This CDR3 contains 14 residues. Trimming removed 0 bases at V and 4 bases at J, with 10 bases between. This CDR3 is CASSLGAGSTEAFF. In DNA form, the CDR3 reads TGCGCCAGCAGCTTGGGGGCAGGCTCCACTGAAGCTTTCTTT.

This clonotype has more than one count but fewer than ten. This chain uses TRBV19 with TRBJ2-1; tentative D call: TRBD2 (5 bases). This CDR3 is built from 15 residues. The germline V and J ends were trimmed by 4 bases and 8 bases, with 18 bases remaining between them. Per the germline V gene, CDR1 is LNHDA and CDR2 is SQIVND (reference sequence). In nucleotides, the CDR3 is TGTGCCAGTAGTACCGGGGAGCTCCTCCGGGATGAGCAGTTCTTC. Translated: CASSTGELLRDEQFF.

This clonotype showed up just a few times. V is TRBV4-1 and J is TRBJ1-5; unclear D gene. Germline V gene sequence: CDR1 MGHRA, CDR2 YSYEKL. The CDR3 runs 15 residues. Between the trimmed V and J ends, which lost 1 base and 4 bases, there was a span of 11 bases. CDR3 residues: CASSQVNIINQPQHF. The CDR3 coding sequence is TGCGCCAGCAGCCAAGTGAACATTATTAATCAGCCCCAGCATTTT.

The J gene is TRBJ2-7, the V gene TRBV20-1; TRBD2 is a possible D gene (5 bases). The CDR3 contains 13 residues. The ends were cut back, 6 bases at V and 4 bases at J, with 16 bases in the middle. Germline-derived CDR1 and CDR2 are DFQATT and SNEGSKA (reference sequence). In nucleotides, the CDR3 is TGCAGTGCGGCCTCCGGGGAGCGGTACGAGCAGTACTTC. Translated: CSAASGERYEQYF.